Presented here are 27 T cell receptor beta chains from one specimen sequenced in a study of OX40 agonist ivuxolimab in advanced cancers. The repertoire was sequenced with immunoSEQ multiplex PCR; TCRdb's copy has only in-frame clones and lacks some. The profile shows just under 35,000 clones, approximately 90% of them singletons. The material was CD4+ or CD8+ T cells sorted from blood, obtained in a trial of the OX40 agonist ivuxolimab. These receptors originate from an adult with an advanced solid tumor such as melanoma, head and neck, liver or kidney cancer.

V and J are TRBV9 and TRBJ2-7; a weak D match, TRBD2 (5 bases). The CDR3 runs 15 residues. V gave up 0 bases and J gave up 2 bases, with 12 bases separating them. CDR1 and CDR2 from the germline V gene are SGDLS and YYNGEE. The CDR3 coding sequence is TGTGCCAGCAGCGTAGGGGTAGCGACAACCTACGAGCAGTACTTC. This sequence encodes CASSVGVATTYEQYF.

The chain has TRBV9 and TRBJ2-5; TRBD1 aligns across 7 bases. Looked up from germline, CDR1 is SGDLS and CDR2 is YYNGEE. The CDR3 sequence is 16 residues long. The trim removed 2 bases at V and 3 bases at J, leaving 10 bases unmatched. CDR3 sequence (DNA): TGTGCCAGCAGCGTTTCTAGGACAGGCGTGGAAGAGACCCAGTACTTC. This codes for CASSVSRTGVEETQYF.

The gene calls are TRBV4-3 and TRBJ1-5, with a tentative D call TRBD1 (6 bases). The CDR3 contains 15 residues. V was cut by 0 bases and J by 1 base, with 7 bases left in between. The germline V gene has CDR1 LGHNA and CDR2 YSLEER. The DNA for the CDR3 is TGCGCCAGCAGCCAAGACCAGGGGAGCAATCAGCCCCAGCATTTT. Its translation is CASSQDQGSNQPQHF.

This chain connects TRBV7-9 to TRBJ2-3; a possible D gene is TRBD1 (6 bases). The CDR3 spans 16 residues. Germline lookup yields CDR1 SEHNR and CDR2 FQNEAQ (reference sequence). V was cut by 5 bases and J by 0 bases, with 15 bases left in between. The CDR3 DNA reads as TGTGCCAGCAGCGCGTTGACAGGAGGAAGCACAGATACGCAGTATTTT. Translating gives CASSALTGGSTDTQYF.

This rearrangement joins TRBV15 to TRBJ1-1; no clear D. The V end lost 0 bases, the J end lost 7 bases, and 15 bases lay between the germline ends. CDR1 LNHNV and CDR2 YYDKDF come from the germline V gene (reference sequence). The CDR3 spans 15 residues. Written as DNA, the CDR3 is TGTGCCACCAGCAGAGATTTGGGGTCCACCAATGAAGCTTTCTTT. This gives the protein CATSRDLGSTNEAFF.

The chain recombines TRBV5-6 with TRBJ1-1; 7 bases fit TRBD1. The junction had 6 bases not matched to a gene; V was cut back by 0 bases and J by 4 bases. Germline V gene sequence: CDR1 SGHDT, CDR2 YYEEEE. The CDR3 has 15 amino acids. As DNA, the CDR3 is TGTGCCAGCAGCTTGGAAAACAGGGGACCCACTGAAGCTTTCTTT. This gives the protein CASSLENRGPTEAFF.

V gene TRBV27 combines with J gene TRBJ2-7; D unclear. CDR1 is MNHEY, CDR2 SMNVEV, per germline (reference sequence). The ends were cut back, 0 bases at V and 0 bases at J, with 12 bases in the middle. CDR3 length equals 16 residues. The CDR3 is CASSLSPDWSSYEQYF. The CDR3 DNA sequence: TGTGCCAGCAGTTTATCCCCTGACTGGAGCTCCTACGAGCAGTACTTC.

J is TRBJ2-6 and V is TRBV29-1; D gene uncertain. With 5 bases removed from V and 0 bases from J, the gap between germline ends came to 5 bases. Germline assignment: CDR1 SQVTM and CDR2 ANQGSEA. This CDR3 comprises 13 residues. Here the CDR3 DNA reads TGCAGCGTTCCTGACTCTGGGGCCAACGTCCTGACTTTC. Translating it yields CSVPDSGANVLTF.

The rearrangement joins TRBV9 to TRBJ1-6; no definite D call. This CDR3 is built from 16 residues. In germline, CDR1 is SGDLS, CDR2 YYNGEE. The V end was cut by 0 bases, the J end by 7 bases, with 14 bases between. CDR3 amino acids: CASSVVGNSGNSPLHF. As DNA, the CDR3 is TGTGCCAGCAGCGTAGTGGGGAACTCCGGGAATTCACCCCTCCACTTT.

V gene TRBV29-1 combines with J gene TRBJ2-6; D uncertain. In germline, CDR1 is SQVTM, CDR2 ANQGSEA. V was pared by 5 bases and J by 3 bases, with 14 bases between. There are 15 residues in the CDR3. This CDR3 is CSVIPLGNGANVLTF. The CDR3 nucleotides read TGCAGCGTTATCCCCCTGGGGAATGGGGCCAACGTCCTGACTTTC. Full variable domain (rest looked up from reference TRBV29-1 and TRBJ2-6): SAVISQKPSRDICQRGTSLTIQCQVDSQVTMMFWYRQQPGQSLTLIATANQGSEATYESGFVIDKFPISRPNLTFSTLTVSNMSPEDSSIYLCSVIPLGNGANVLTFGAGSRLTVL.

The J gene is TRBJ2-1, the V gene TRBV7-9, with 7 bases identical to TRBD1. This CDR3 comprises 15 residues. Germline V gives CDR1 SEHNR, CDR2 FQNEAQ (reference sequence). Trimming at V came to 4 bases and at J to 4 bases, leaving 7 bases not matched to a gene. The CDR3 DNA reads as TGTGCCAGCAGCTCCCCGACAGGGATGTACAATGAGCAGTTCTTC. It encodes CASSSPTGMYNEQFF. Full variable domain (remainder filled in from reference TRBV7-9 and TRBJ2-1): DTGVSQNPRHKITKRGQNVTFRCDPISEHNRLYWYRQTLGQGPEFLTYFQNEAQLEKSRLLSDRFSAERPKGSFSTLEIQRTEQGDSAMYLCASSSPTGMYNEQFFGPGTRLTVL.

The V and J genes are TRBV6-4 and TRBJ2-2, with D unclear. Germline CDR1 and CDR2: MRHNA and SNTAGT. V was cut by 2 bases and J by 4 bases, with 5 bases left in between. The length of the CDR3 is 13 residues. CDR3 nucleotides: TGTGCCAGCAGTGACAGGGTCACCGGGGAGCTGTTTTTT. Protein product: CASSDRVTGELFF.

The V call is TRBV11-3, the J call TRBJ2-2; D ambiguous. The V end lost 4 bases, the J end lost 6 bases, and 15 bases lay between the germline ends. The length of the CDR3 is 15 residues. Germline CDR1 SGHNT, CDR2 YENEEA. The CDR3 DNA sequence: TGTGCCAGCAGCTCCCCCGGGCCTATAGCCGGGGAGCTGTTTTTT. Its protein product is CASSSPGPIAGELFF.

The CDR3 region is CASSIRQYSNQPQHF. For the CDR3, the DNA is TGTGCCAGCAGCATAAGGCAGTATAGCAATCAGCCCCAGCATTTT. V and J are TRBV21-1 and TRBJ1-5. TRBV21-1 is a recognized pseudogene. The CDR3 runs to 15 residues.

The CDR3 DNA reads TGCAGCGTTGAAGTTATTTTTTCGGCGGGAGGCCTCTACAATGAGCAGTTCTTC. It specifies CSVEVIFSAGGLYNEQFF. The gene calls are TRBV29-1 and TRBJ2-1; 8 nucleotides agree with TRBD2. CDR3 length: 18 amino acids. V was clipped by 1 base and J by 3 bases; unmatched bases: 14. Germline V gene lookup returns CDR1 SQVTM and CDR2 ANQGSEA.

The gene calls are TRBV10-1 and TRBJ1-5; 8 bases align to TRBD1. The CDR3 covers 15 residues. Germline trimming cut 5 bases from V and 4 bases from J; bases unmatched to any gene: 7. Germline CDR1 WNHNN, CDR2 SYGVQD (reference sequence). CDR3 DNA: TGCGCCAGCAGTCCCAGGGGGCTCGGTAATCAGCCCCAGCATTTT. Protein product: CASSPRGLGNQPQHF.

The J gene is TRBJ2-6, the V gene TRBV4-3; D remains unclear. V was cut by 4 bases and J by 1 base, with 8 bases left in between. The germline gives CDR1 LGHNA, CDR2 YSLEER. The CDR3 contains 15 residues. CDR3 region: CASSPWVSGANVLTF. CDR3 nucleotide sequence: TGCGCCAGCAGCCCCTGGGTTTCTGGGGCCAACGTCCTGACTTTC.

The chain recombines TRBV6-5 with TRBJ2-7; D is possibly TRBD1 (6 bases). Trimming took off 6 bases at V and 2 bases at J, with 11 bases between the two ends. CDR3 size: 13 residues. In germline, CDR1 is MNHEY, CDR2 SVGAGI. As DNA, the CDR3 is TGTGCCAGCAGCTTCGGACAGCCCTACGAGCAGTACTTC. Protein sequence: CASSFGQPYEQYF.

The chain has TRBV4-3 and TRBJ2-1, with 13 nucleotides matching TRBD2. V dropped 4 bases and J dropped 7; count of bases not matched to a gene: 13. Germline V gene sequence: CDR1 LGHNA, CDR2 YSLEER. The CDR3 runs 18 residues. The CDR3 DNA follows: TGCGCCAGCAGCCTGGGGGGGACTAGCGGGATTCTAGGAAATGAGCAGTTCTTC. Residues: CASSLGGTSGILGNEQFF.

This chain connects TRBV4-3 to TRBJ2-1; 12 nucleotides match TRBD2. V shed 3 bases and J 0 bases; nucleotides not matched to a gene: 6. The germline CDR1 and CDR2 sequences are LGHNA and YSLEER. The CDR3 is 18 residues long. CDR3 in DNA: TGCGCCAGCAGCCACGGGACTAGCGGGTTTAGCTCCTACAATGAGCAGTTCTTC. This gives the protein CASSHGTSGFSSYNEQFF.

This clone was seen only a few times. The chain is built from TRBV9 and TRBJ2-1, with no clear D. CDR3 length: 15 amino acids. Germline assignment: CDR1 SGDLS and CDR2 YYNGEE. The V end lost 6 bases, the J end lost 0 bases, and 13 bases lay between the germline ends. The CDR3 DNA reads as TGTGCCAGCACCTCCGACCTGGCCTCCTACAATGAGCAGTTCTTC. Translating it yields CASTSDLASYNEQFF. The variable domain in full, with the rest retrieved from reference TRBV9 and TRBJ2-1, is DSGVTQTPKHLITATGQRVTLRCSPRSGDLSVYWYQQSLDQGLQFLIQYYNGEERAKGNILERFSAQQFPDLHSELNLSSLELGDSALYFCASTSDLASYNEQFFGPGTRLTVL.

The rearrangement links TRBV15 to TRBJ2-2, with D unresolved. This CDR3 is built from 14 residues. The V gene lost 7 bases and the J gene lost 0 bases, with 9 bases spanning the gap. The V gene's germline CDR1 is LNHNV and CDR2 YYDKDF (reference sequence). The CDR3 sequence: CATMKAPNTGELFF. CDR3 coding DNA: TGTGCCACCATGAAGGCCCCGAACACCGGGGAGCTGTTTTTT. Combining the CDR3 with reference TRBV15 and TRBJ2-2 gives the whole variable domain DAMVIQNPRYQVTQFGKPVTLSCSQTLNHNVMYWYQQKSSQAPKLLFHYYDKDFNNEADTPDNFQSRRPNTSFCFLDIRSPGLGDTAMYLCATMKAPNTGELFFGEGSRLTVL.

CDR3 region: CASSLYEEKGTDTQYF. The CDR3 coding sequence is TGTGCCAGCAGCCTCTATGAAGAGAAGGGCACAGATACGCAGTATTTT. The chain couples TRBV13 to TRBJ2-3; D ambiguous. Germline CDR1 is PRHDT and CDR2 is FYEKMQ (reference sequence). V lost 5 bases, J lost 1 base, and 16 bases lay in between. The length of the CDR3 is 16 residues.

The rearrangement uses TRBV9 and TRBJ2-1, with TRBD2 as a possible D gene (5 bases). The CDR3 extends over 15 amino acids. V was clipped by 0 bases and J by 7 bases, with 14 bases between them. Germline V CDR1 and CDR2: SGDLS, YYNGEE. In DNA, the CDR3 is TGTGCCAGCAGCGTAGATCTAGGTCGGGGTAATGAGCAGTTCTTC. Translating it yields CASSVDLGRGNEQFF.

The genes are TRBV11-2 and TRBJ2-1; TRBD1 is a possible D gene (5 bases). Trimming cost V 5 bases and J 8 bases, with 10 bases left between them. This CDR3 contains 12 residues. The germline gives CDR1 SGHAT, CDR2 FQNNGV. CDR3 sequence reads: CASSLGVDEQFF. The CDR3 coding sequence is TGTGCCAGCAGCCTAGGGGTGGATGAGCAGTTCTTC.

The chain couples TRBV4-3 to TRBJ1-2, with D possibly being TRBD1 (6 bases). The germline gives CDR1 LGHNA, CDR2 YSLEER. Trimming shortened V by 0 bases and J by 4 bases, and 15 bases separated the two germline ends. This CDR3 contains 16 residues. The CDR3 sequence is CASSQDAQGLGYGYTF. The CDR3 nucleotides read TGCGCCAGCAGCCAAGATGCCCAGGGGCTCGGCTATGGCTACACCTTC.

V is TRBV13 and J is TRBJ2-7; 11 bases are shared with TRBD1. Losses at the gene ends were 3 bases for V and 4 bases for J; bases not matched to a gene: 2. This CDR3 spans 14 amino acids. Germline V gene sequence: CDR1 PRHDT, CDR2 FYEKMQ (reference sequence). The chain's CDR3 is CASSLGQGEYEQYF. The DNA for the CDR3 is TGTGCCAGCAGCTTGGGACAGGGGGAATACGAGCAGTACTTC.